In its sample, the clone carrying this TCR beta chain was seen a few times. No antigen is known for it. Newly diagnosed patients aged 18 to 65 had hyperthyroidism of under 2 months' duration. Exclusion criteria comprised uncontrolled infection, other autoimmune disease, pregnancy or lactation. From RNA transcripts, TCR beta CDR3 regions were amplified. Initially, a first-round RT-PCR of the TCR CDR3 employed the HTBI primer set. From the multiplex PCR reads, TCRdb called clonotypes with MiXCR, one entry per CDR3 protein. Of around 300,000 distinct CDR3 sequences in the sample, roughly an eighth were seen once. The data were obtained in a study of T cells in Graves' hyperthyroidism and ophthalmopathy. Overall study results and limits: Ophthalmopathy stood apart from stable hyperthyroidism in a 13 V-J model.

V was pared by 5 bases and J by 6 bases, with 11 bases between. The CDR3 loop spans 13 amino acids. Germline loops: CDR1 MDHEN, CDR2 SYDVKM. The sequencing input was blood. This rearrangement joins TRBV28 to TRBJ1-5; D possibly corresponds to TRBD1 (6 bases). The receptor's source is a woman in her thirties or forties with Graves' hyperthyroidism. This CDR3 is CASSPQGSQPQHF. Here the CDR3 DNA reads TGTGCCAGCAGTCCCCAGGGGAGTCAGCCCCAGCATTTT.